These 12 T cell receptor beta chains came from one sample sequenced in a study of monozygotic twins with inflammatory bowel disease. TCRdb re-called the 5' RACE reads and catalogs CDR3 proteins one per entry, DNA excluded. Here the sample table reports around 450,000 distinct CDR3 sequences. The sample comprised blood. Receptors originate from a human donor with ulcerative colitis or Crohn's disease, or a healthy co-twin of an affected twin (not recorded which).

V gene TRBV18 combines with J gene TRBJ2-2. The CDR3 is 15 residues long. The V gene's germline CDR1 is KGHSH and CDR2 LQKENI. The chain's CDR3 is CASSPLSPDVGELFF.

The chain couples TRBV7-2 to TRBJ2-5. This CDR3 has 11 residues. Germline CDR1 and CDR2: SGHTA and FQGNSA. This CDR3 is CASSTRETQYF.

This CDR3 reads CASTPRGTDTQYF. The chain combines TRBV27 with TRBJ2-3; TCRdb's assignment of TRBD1 cannot be checked, as there is no DNA. Germline V gene data show CDR1 as MNHEY and CDR2 as SMNVEV (reference sequence). This CDR3 contains 13 residues.

The chain carries TRBV4-3 and TRBJ2-2; TCRdb proposes TRBD1, but this gene call is untestable without DNA. The CDR3 is 16 residues long. Germline loops: CDR1 LGHNA, CDR2 YSLEER. CDR3 protein: CASSPARQGHTGELFF.

The chain links TRBV7-9 to TRBJ2-2; TCRdb names TRBD1, which stays unverified in the absence of DNA. Germline assignment: CDR1 SEHNR and CDR2 FQNEAQ (reference sequence). This CDR3 comprises 16 residues. The CDR3 reads CASSYMGVTNTGELFF.

The chain uses TRBV12-3 or TRBV12-4 and TRBJ1-5. The CDR3 spans 15 residues. CDR3 amino acids: CASSLLGRVNQPQHF.

This sequence joins TRBV12-3 or TRBV12-4 and TRBJ1-2; TCRdb's D call of TRBD1 is untestable without DNA. The CDR3 spans 15 residues. This CDR3 reads CASSLPRGLTYGYTF.

V and J are TRBV6-1 and TRBJ2-1; TCRdb indicates TRBD2, and absent DNA this call remains unverified. CDR1 MNHNS and CDR2 SASEGT come from the germline V gene. This CDR3 is built from 14 residues. CDR3: CASRIAGGPYEQFF.

This chain connects TRBV28 to TRBJ2-1; the TRBD2 assignment by TCRdb is unverifiable without DNA. The CDR3 is made up of 18 amino acids. The germline gives CDR1 MDHEN, CDR2 SYDVKM. The chain's CDR3 is CASTLTSGRANGYNEQFF. Using reference TRBV28 and TRBJ2-1 for the parts outside the CDR3, the full variable domain is DVKVTQSSRYLVKRTGEKVFLECVQDMDHENMFWYRQDPGLGLRLIYFSYDVKMKEKGDIPEGYSVSREKKERFSLILESASTNQTSMYLCASTLTSGRANGYNEQFFGPGTRLTVL.

The chain employs TRBV7-9 and TRBJ1-5; TCRdb's D call, TRBD1, is unchecked because there is no DNA. The CDR3 is 14 residues long. Germline V CDR1 and CDR2: SEHNR, FQNEAQ (reference sequence). CDR3 in amino acids: CASGGDSSNQPQHF.

The V and J genes are TRBV4-1 and TRBJ1-6. The CDR3 has 14 amino acids. Germline V CDR1 and CDR2: MGHRA, YSYEKL. The CDR3 protein is CASSQGYRFSPLHF.

V is TRBV6-5 and J is TRBJ2-1; there is no DNA to check the TCRdb D call of TRBD2. Germline V gene sequence: CDR1 MNHEY, CDR2 SVGAGI. CDR3 length: 19 residues. The CDR3 loop is CASSYSFSIRAPGANEQFF.